Listed below are T cell receptor beta chains from one sample, sequenced in a study of CD8+ T cells in alopecia areata. Measured with immunoSEQ multiplex PCR; TCRdb has only the in-frame clones, and not every one. The sample records about 140,000 clones, 70% to 90% being singletons. Source: CD8+ T cells sorted from blood, taken at week 4, from a patient treated with tofacitinib. These receptors came from a human donor with alopecia areata. The CDR3 runs from the conserved cysteine through the conserved F or W. The D gene is left open where the match is weak. The size field is filled for only some rows; it gives once, few, many or a size class.

clone_size	j_call	d_call	v_call	cdr3_nt	cdr3_aa
NA	TRBJ2-3	TRBD2	TRBV6-5	TGTGCCAGCAGGATGGGACTAGCGGGCACAGATACGCAGTATTTT	CASRMGLAGTDTQYF
once	TRBJ2-2	NA	TRBV12-5	TGTGCTAGTTGTTGGGAGAACACCGGGGAGCTGTTTTTT	CASCWENTGELFF
NA	TRBJ2-1	NA	TRBV7-9	TGTGCCAGCAGCTTGTTGGTGTCGGACAATGAGCAGTTCTTC	CASSLLVSDNEQFF
NA	TRBJ2-2	NA	TRBV7-7	TGTGCCAGCAGTGACGGGACACTGGCCGGGGAGCTGTTTTTT	CASSDGTLAGELFF
NA	TRBJ2-7	NA	TRBV2	TGTGCCAGCAGTTTGTCATCCCAAATCTACGAGCAGTACTTC	CASSLSSQIYEQYF
NA	TRBJ2-1	TRBD2	TRBV29-1	TGCAGCGTTAGACTAGCGGGAGTCACCTACAATGAGCAGTTCTTC	CSVRLAGVTYNEQFF
NA	TRBJ2-7	NA	TRBV18	TGTGCCAGCACCCCCCCTGACTCCTACGAGCAGTACTTC	CASTPPDSYEQYF
NA	TRBJ1-2	NA	TRBV6-5	TGTGCCAGCAGTTACGGGCAGGAATATGGCTACACCTTC	CASSYGQEYGYTF
NA	TRBJ2-1	TRBD2	TRBV7-2	TGTGCCAGCAGCTCTACGGGAGGGAAAGATGAGCAGTTCTTC	CASSSTGGKDEQFF
few	TRBJ2-1	NA	TRBV5-4	TGTGCCAGCAGCGCAACCGAAGACAATGAGCAGTTCTTC	CASSATEDNEQFF
NA	TRBJ1-5	TRBD1	TRBV6-1	TGTGCCAGCAGTGATCCTCGGACAGGGGTTCAGCCCCAGCATTTT	CASSDPRTGVQPQHF
NA	TRBJ2-7	NA	TRBV4-1	TGCGCCAGCAGCCACGGACTCAGCTACGAGCAGTACTTC	CASSHGLSYEQYF
NA	TRBJ2-7	TRBD1	TRBV5-6	TGTGCCAGCAGCTGGGGACAGTCAGCCTACGAGCAGTACTTC	CASSWGQSAYEQYF
NA	TRBJ2-7	TRBD2	TRBV5-1	TGCGCCAGCAGCCCGGGGGGCTACGAGCAGTACTTC	CASSPGGYEQYF
NA	TRBJ2-7	NA	TRBV29-1	TGCAGCGTTGTTTTAGCGGACCATTCCTACGAGCAGTACTTC	CSVVLADHSYEQYF
NA	TRBJ2-7	NA	TRBV27	TGTGCCAGCAGCCCCGCGCTTGCGTCCTACGAGCAGTACTTC	CASSPALASYEQYF
NA	TRBJ2-7	TRBD2	TRBV29-1	TGCAGCGTCACTAGCGAGTACTCCTACGAGCAGTACTTC	CSVTSEYSYEQYF
NA	TRBJ1-5	TRBD1	TRBV27	TGTGCCAGCAGTTCCTATACAGGGGGTAACGATCAGCCCCAGCATTTT	CASSSYTGGNDQPQHF
once	TRBJ2-2	NA	TRBV5-1	TGCGCCAGCAGCTTGGATCCCCTAGCGCGACACACCGGGGAGCTGTTTTTT	CASSLDPLARHTGELFF
NA	TRBJ2-7	NA	TRBV6-5	TGTGCCTCAGGAGCCCTGGACTCTTACGAGCAGTACTTC	CASGALDSYEQYF
once	TRBJ2-6	TRBD1	TRBV29-1	TGCAGCGTTGAAGTATGGGACAGCAGCTCTGGGGCCAACGTCCTGACTTTC	CSVEVWDSSSGANVLTF
NA	TRBJ2-7	NA	TRBV6-6	TGTGCCAGCAGTTACTCTGGTCAGCCCTACGAGCAGTACTTC	CASSYSGQPYEQYF
NA	TRBJ2-6	TRBD2	TRBV7-9	TGTGCCAGCAGCCTCGGACTAGCGGGGTTCTCTGGGGCCAACGTCCTGACTTTC	CASSLGLAGFSGANVLTF
NA	TRBJ2-1	NA	TRBV4-1	TGCGCCAGCAGCCAAGAGGTGGCGACCCCACTTCGGGAGCAGTTCTTC	CASSQEVATPLREQFF
NA	TRBJ1-1	TRBD1	TRBV5-1	TGCGCCAGCAGCTTGACAGGGGAGGATACTGAAGCTTTCTTT	CASSLTGEDTEAFF
NA	TRBJ1-6	TRBD1	TRBV6-1	TGTGCCAGCAGTGGGACAGGGGAAACGGCACCCCTCCACTTT	CASSGTGETAPLHF
NA	TRBJ2-1	NA	TRBV7-2	TGTGCCAGCAGCCCCGCCGGGACTCCCAATGAGCAGTTCTTC	CASSPAGTPNEQFF
NA	TRBJ2-7	NA	TRBV29-1	TGCAGCGTTGCTACAGGGCTCAACTCCTACGAGCAGTACTTC	CSVATGLNSYEQYF
NA	TRBJ2-7	TRBD1	TRBV29-1	TGCAGCGTAGCCCAGGGACAGTCCTACGAGCAGTACTTC	CSVAQGQSYEQYF
NA	TRBJ2-1	NA	TRBV29-1	TGCAGCGTTGAAGTATGGGTCGGTGAGCAGTTCTTC	CSVEVWVGEQFF
once	TRBJ2-7	TRBD1	TRBV7-9	TGTGCCAGCAGCTTAGGGACAGGTCTACCCTACGAGCAGTACTTC	CASSLGTGLPYEQYF
NA	TRBJ1-5	NA	TRBV5-1	TGCGCCAGCAGCGATGCCTTCGATGGGAGCAATCAGCCCCAGCATTTT	CASSDAFDGSNQPQHF
NA	TRBJ1-1	NA	TRBV30	TGTGCCTGGAGTGGGGGTCCACCTATTAAAGCTTTCTTT	CAWSGGPPIKAFF
NA	TRBJ2-1	TRBD2	TRBV7-3	TGTGCCAGCAGCTTAGGGACTAGCGTAAACAATGAGCAGTTCTTC	CASSLGTSVNNEQFF
NA	TRBJ2-3	NA	TRBV30	TGTGCCTGGACCCCCCTGGGGAGGACTCCCGATACGCAGTATTTT	CAWTPLGRTPDTQYF
NA	TRBJ2-3	NA	TRBV9	TGTGCCAGCAGCGTAGATGGCGGTGGGGACACAGATACGCAGTATTTT	CASSVDGGGDTDTQYF
once	TRBJ1-5	NA	TRBV6-6	TGTGCCAGCACCCAGGTCGGGAGCAATCAGCCCCAGCATTTT	CASTQVGSNQPQHF
NA	TRBJ2-2	NA	TRBV30	TGTGCCTGGGGGTTGGGACTTTTGAACACCGGGGAGCTGTTTTTT	CAWGLGLLNTGELFF
NA	TRBJ2-1	TRBD1	TRBV29-1	TGCAGCGTTGAGGGGACAGGAGCCTACAATGAGCAGTTCTTC	CSVEGTGAYNEQFF
NA	TRBJ2-5	NA	TRBV10-2	TGCGCCAGCAGTGAGCACCCGCTGGTTGGCATAAAAGAGACCCAGTACTTC	CASSEHPLVGIKETQYF
NA	TRBJ2-7	NA	TRBV27	TGTGCCAGCAGTTCCCAGGGGGGGATCGCCTACGAGCAGTACTTC	CASSSQGGIAYEQYF
NA	TRBJ1-1	TRBD1	TRBV29-1	TGCAGCGTTGCGAGGGGGCTCTGGAACACTGAAGCTTTCTTT	CSVARGLWNTEAFF
few	TRBJ2-6	TRBD1	TRBV12-5	TGTGCTAGTGGCGGACCGGGACAGATTCTCTCTGGGGCCAACGTCCTGACTTTC	CASGGPGQILSGANVLTF
NA	TRBJ1-1	NA	TRBV4-1	TGCGCCAGCAGCCAAGTATGGGCCGGGGACCTCACTGAAGCTTTCTTT	CASSQVWAGDLTEAFF
few	TRBJ2-5	NA	TRBV5-7	TGTGCCAGCAGCTGGGGCCGACTAGTCCACCAAGAGACCCAGTACTTC	CASSWGRLVHQETQYF
once	TRBJ2-4	NA	TRBV27	TGTGCCAGCTCGCCGGGGCACATTCAGTACTTC	CASSPGHIQYF
NA	TRBJ2-2	NA	TRBV29-1	TGCAGCACCCCCGGGCCTGCGGCTACCGGGGAGCTGTTTTTT	CSTPGPAATGELFF
once	TRBJ2-7	NA	TRBV29-1	TGCAGCGTTGAAACGGGCTCCTACGAGCAGTACTTC	CSVETGSYEQYF
NA	TRBJ2-7	NA	TRBV2	TGTGCCAGCAGGCTGGGGAGGTCCAACTCCTACGAGCAGTACTTC	CASRLGRSNSYEQYF
NA	TRBJ2-2	TRBD2	TRBV2	TGTGCCAGCAACCCCGGCGGGGGAGCAAGCACCGGGGAGCTGTTTTTT	CASNPGGGASTGELFF
NA	TRBJ2-7	TRBD2	TRBV9	TGTGCCAGCAGCGTAGACGGGAGGGTCGACGAGCAGTACTTC	CASSVDGRVDEQYF
NA	TRBJ1-6	TRBD1	TRBV5-5	TGTGCCAGCAGCTTGATCACCGGACAGGGCAAAGGGGCACCCCTCCACTTT	CASSLITGQGKGAPLHF
few	TRBJ2-1	TRBD2	TRBV10-3	TGTGCCATCAGTGAGGCTAGCGGGAGGGGTGAGCAGTTCTTC	CAISEASGRGEQFF